These T cell receptor beta chains were read from a single sample in a study of T cells expressing NK-cell markers. TCRdb re-called the 5' RACE reads; every CDR3 protein appears as one record, without DNA. The sample table sets out 350,000 to 500,000 distinct CDR3 sequences. Sequencing was carried out using blood T cells: a sorted CD56 or NKG2C T cell subset, CD4+ or CD8+ T cells, or bulk PBMC T cells (not recorded which). The origin of the receptors is a woman aged 18 to 75 in good health. Each CDR3 is given with its conserved first and last residue.

j_gene: TRBJ2-7; v_gene: TRBV29-1; CDR3aa: CSVETGAYEQYF
j_gene: TRBJ2-2; v_gene: TRBV15; CDR3aa: CATNLEPGTGELFF
j_gene: TRBJ2-1; v_gene: TRBV15; CDR3aa: CATSRSLRGGQRNEQFF
j_gene: TRBJ2-2; v_gene: TRBV7-3; CDR3aa: CASSFGGELFF
j_gene: TRBJ2-3; v_gene: TRBV29-1; CDR3aa: CSVAAGADTQYF
j_gene: TRBJ2-2; v_gene: TRBV5-1; CDR3aa: CASSLGASYTGELFF
j_gene: TRBJ1-1; v_gene: TRBV12-3/TRBV12-4; CDR3aa: CATKTGPTEAFF
j_gene: TRBJ2-1; v_gene: TRBV7-2; CDR3aa: CASSLGTRLYLFF
j_gene: TRBJ1-2; v_gene: TRBV29-1; CDR3aa: CSVDRSGGRFRGYTF
j_gene: TRBJ2-2; v_gene: TRBV6-1; CDR3aa: CASIHQTLSTGELFF
j_gene: TRBJ1-1; v_gene: TRBV12-3/TRBV12-4; CDR3aa: CASSLRTVNTEAFF
j_gene: TRBJ2-1; v_gene: TRBV6-2/TRBV6-3; CDR3aa: CASSFKAGSYNEQFF
j_gene: TRBJ2-3; v_gene: TRBV4-3; CDR3aa: CASSQDAEFTDTQYF
j_gene: TRBJ1-1; v_gene: TRBV11-2; CDR3aa: CASSFGFWTADTEAFF
j_gene: TRBJ2-1; v_gene: TRBV19; CDR3aa: CASSRPGPLYEQFF
j_gene: TRBJ2-1; v_gene: TRBV10-1; CDR3aa: CASMRTSGRSAYNEQFF
j_gene: TRBJ1-4; v_gene: TRBV5-1; CDR3aa: CASSLGQGEKLFF
j_gene: TRBJ2-4; v_gene: TRBV5-1; CDR3aa: CASSEDRVQYF
j_gene: TRBJ2-7; v_gene: TRBV24-1; CDR3aa: CATSAGYEQYF
j_gene: TRBJ1-1; v_gene: TRBV4-1; CDR3aa: CASSPPRGVLNTEAFF
j_gene: TRBJ2-1; v_gene: TRBV4-3; CDR3aa: CASSRTSGGGPYNEQFF
j_gene: TRBJ2-1; v_gene: TRBV12-3/TRBV12-4; CDR3aa: CASSRQGQGYNEQFF
j_gene: TRBJ1-1; v_gene: TRBV30; CDR3aa: CAWRVPGESEAFF
j_gene: TRBJ2-1; v_gene: TRBV20-1; CDR3aa: CSATSDGDEQFF
j_gene: TRBJ2-2; v_gene: TRBV5-4; CDR3aa: CASSLGASGYTGELFF
j_gene: TRBJ1-5; v_gene: TRBV12-3/TRBV12-4; CDR3aa: CASARQGARQPQHF